The sequence of this T cell receptor beta chain was determined in a study of T cell changes during pregnancy in multiple sclerosis. The assay was immunoSEQ multiplex PCR, and TCRdb's table has in-frame clones only and misses some. The table has around 32,000 clones, about 91% seen once. The ends were cut back, 5 bases at V and 7 bases at J, with 14 bases in the middle. The V gene's germline CDR1 is MNHNS and CDR2 SASEGT. The CDR3 length is 13 residues. The TCR sequence derives from a female donor with multiple sclerosis, enrolled in a pregnancy study. The chain links TRBV6-1 to TRBJ2-5, with D unresolved. Sequencing used CD8+ T cells from peripheral blood mononuclear cells, obtained before pregnancy. CDR3 bases: TGTGCCAGCAGTAATCTAGAACCGGGGACCCAGTACTTC. This gives the protein CASSNLEPGTQYF.